At least ten counts were recorded for the clone carrying this TCR beta chain. TCRdb re-called the 5' RACE reads through MiXCR, storing one row per CDR3 protein. The sample lists 300,000 to 350,000 distinct CDR3 sequences; around 4.1% were seen once. Per germline, CDR1 DFQATT and CDR2 SNEGSKA (reference sequence). This CDR3 comprises 15 residues. V lost 2 bases, J lost 3 bases, and 3 bases stayed unmatched. This sample is part of a study of T cells after yellow fever vaccination. The sequence derives from a man aged 18 to 30 who received the YFV17D yellow fever vaccine. The sample consisted of PBMCs, taken 5 days after the yellow fever booster vaccination. V usage is TRBV20-1 and J usage is TRBJ2-1; TRBD2 aligns across 11 bases. CDR3 sequence reads: CSARLAGGLYNEQFF. DNA for the CDR3: TGCAGTGCTAGATTAGCGGGGGGGCTCTACAATGAGCAGTTCTTC.